Below are 27 T cell receptor beta chains sequenced from a single sample in a study of cytomegalovirus exposure and HLA in healthy donors. Amplification used 60 Vbeta primers and 13 Jbeta primers. Method: immunoSEQ multiplex PCR; TCRdb's copy keeps in-frame clones and lacks some. This table holds some 150,000 clones, around 80% found once. The sample taken for sequencing was PBMCs. All receptors derive from a man younger than 45 in good health and CMV-seropositive.

This sequence joins TRBV6-1 and TRBJ2-2; unclear D gene. V shed 3 bases and J shed 0 bases, with 2 bases lying between them. From germline, CDR1 is MNHNS and CDR2 SASEGT. This CDR3 has 13 residues. The CDR3 bases are TGTGCCAGCAGTGATACGAACACCGGGGAGCTGTTTTTT. Translating gives CASSDTNTGELFF.

This chain connects TRBV11-1 to TRBJ2-7; D not certain. The germline V gene encodes CDR1 SGHAT and CDR2 FQDESV (reference sequence). The ends were cut back, 3 bases at V and 2 bases at J, with 2 bases in the middle. This CDR3 is built from 11 residues. The CDR3 protein is CASSFAYEQYF. CDR3 sequence (DNA): TGTGCCAGCAGCTTCGCCTACGAGCAGTACTTC.

The J gene is TRBJ2-3, the V gene TRBV7-8; 11 nucleotides line up with TRBD2. Per germline, CDR1 SGHVS and CDR2 FQNEAQ. Losses at the gene ends were 5 bases for V and 0 bases for J; bases not matched to a gene: 4. The CDR3 spans 16 residues. The CDR3 coding sequence is TGTGCCAGCAGCGGGCGGACTAGCGGGAGCACAGATACGCAGTATTTT. It codes for CASSGRTSGSTDTQYF. Based on the CDR3 plus reference TRBV7-8 and TRBJ2-3, the full variable domain is GAGVSQSPRYKVAKRGQDVALRCDPISGHVSLFWYQQALGQGPEFLTYFQNEAQLDKSGLPSDRFFAERPEGSVSTLKIQRTQQEDSAVYLCASSGRTSGSTDTQYFGPGTRLTVL.

J is TRBJ1-3 and V is TRBV27; possible D gene TRBD1, 6 bases. There are 17 residues in the CDR3. Germline V gene lookup returns CDR1 MNHEY and CDR2 SMNVEV (reference sequence). V gave up 5 bases and J gave up 1 base, with 18 bases separating them. In DNA form, the CDR3 reads TGTGCCAGCAGTCGATGGGGCCCAGGGGAGTCTGGAAACACCATATATTTT. Amino acid sequence: CASSRWGPGESGNTIYF.

The J gene is TRBJ1-1, the V gene TRBV6-5; weak D call: TRBD1 (5 bases). The V end lost 2 bases, the J end lost 2 bases, and 12 bases lay between the germline ends. CDR1 is MNHEY and CDR2 is SVGAGI in the germline V gene. This CDR3 comprises 15 residues. The CDR3 region is CASSYAGQANTEAFF. The CDR3 DNA reads TGTGCCAGCAGTTACGCAGGGCAGGCTAACACTGAAGCTTTCTTT.

V gene TRBV5-4 combines with J gene TRBJ2-7; 12 positions agree with TRBD2. This CDR3 is built from 15 residues. The V gene's germline CDR1 is SGHNT and CDR2 YYREEE (reference sequence). V trimming: 4 bases; J trimming: 3 bases; junction bases outside the gene matches: 5. CDR3 sequence (DNA): TGTGCCAGCAGCGGGTGGACTAGCGGGGACTACGAGCAGTACTTC. This sequence encodes CASSGWTSGDYEQYF.

The chain couples TRBV19 to TRBJ1-3; tentative D call: TRBD1 (5 bases). This CDR3 comprises 15 residues. The germline V gene encodes CDR1 LNHDA and CDR2 SQIVND (reference sequence). V was trimmed by 7 bases and J by 2 bases, leaving 15 bases between them. The CDR3 nucleotides are TGTGCCAGTAAAGGAGTGGACATCACTGGAAACACCATATATTTT. Translation: CASKGVDITGNTIYF.

The chain combines TRBV5-8 with TRBJ2-7, with a possible D match to TRBD2 (6 bases). Germline CDR1 and CDR2: SGHTS and YDEGEE. CDR3 length: 15 residues. Trimming removed 3 bases at V and 2 bases at J, with 15 bases between. CDR3 sequence reads: CASSSKQEGPYEQYF. The CDR3 coding sequence is TGTGCCAGCAGCTCCAAACAGGAGGGGCCCTACGAGCAGTACTTC.

CDR3 loop: CASSRMQGEMGYTF. The CDR3 DNA reads TGTGCCAGCAGCCGCATGCAGGGGGAGATGGGCTACACCTTC. J is TRBJ1-2 and V is TRBV5-4; 7 bases map to TRBD1. Trimming took 4 bases from V and 8 from J; bases not matched to a gene: 11. The CDR3 contains 14 residues. CDR1 and CDR2 from the germline V gene are SGHNT and YYREEE (reference sequence).

V gene TRBV10-1 combines with J gene TRBJ2-1; 9 bases are a match to TRBD2. CDR3 length: 17 amino acids. V lost 7 bases to trimming and J lost 10 bases; unmatched junction nucleotides: 20. Looked up from germline, CDR1 is WNHNN and CDR2 is SYGVQD (reference sequence). The CDR3 loop is CASIQGSSGSNRGEQFF. CDR3 DNA sequence: TGCGCCAGCATTCAAGGGAGTAGCGGGAGTAATCGAGGCGAGCAGTTCTTC.

Concerning this clone: The junction differs from germline at one of its ends, possibly a read error. This rearrangement joins TRBV7-9 to TRBJ2-7; 12 positions match TRBD2. The CDR3 contains 16 residues. The germline CDR1 and CDR2 sequences are SEHNR and FQNEAQ (reference sequence). CDR3 DNA: TGTTCCAGCAGCTTAGTGGGGCCTAGCGGGGGGGGCGAGCAGTACTTC. It yields the protein CSSSLVGPSGGGEQYF.

The chain carries TRBV9 and TRBJ2-1, with a tentative D call TRBD2 (6 bases). V gave up 3 bases and J gave up 14 bases, with 18 bases separating them. CDR1 and CDR2 from the germline V gene are SGDLS and YYNGEE. The CDR3 has 13 amino acids. CDR3: CASSGGLEGGEFF. The CDR3 bases are TGTGCCAGCAGCGGTGGGTTGGAGGGTGGGGAGTTCTTC.

V and J are TRBV29-1 and TRBJ1-2; the D gene is possibly TRBD1 (6 bases). The CDR3 consists of 8 residues. V was clipped by 8 bases and J by 13 bases, with 11 bases between them. The germline V gene encodes CDR1 SQVTM and CDR2 ANQGSEA. CDR3 sequence: CSSPGATF. DNA of the CDR3: TGCAGCTCCCCAGGGGCCACCTTC.

The chain joins TRBV9 to TRBJ2-5; 10 bases are shared with TRBD2. This CDR3 has 16 residues. Trimming at V came to 3 bases and at J to 11 bases, leaving 16 bases not matched to a gene. CDR1 and CDR2 from the germline V gene are SGDLS and YYNGEE. The CDR3 DNA sequence: TGTGCCAGCAGCGCCGCTGGGACTAGCGCCCTCGGGGAGCAGTACTTC. Translated: CASSAAGTSALGEQYF.

The V call is TRBV28, the J call TRBJ2-5, with 8 bases that match TRBD1. Germline CDR1 is MDHEN and CDR2 is SYDVKM. V dropped 5 bases and J dropped 1; count of bases not matched to a gene: 9. The CDR3 is 16 amino acids. CDR3 loop: CASSSLRTGSQETQYF. CDR3 coding DNA: TGTGCCAGCAGTAGCCTCAGGACAGGGTCCCAAGAGACCCAGTACTTC.

This chain joins TRBV28 and TRBJ1-5; 9 positions match TRBD1. Germline loops: CDR1 MDHEN, CDR2 SYDVKM. Losses at the gene ends were 6 bases for V and 7 bases for J; bases not matched to a gene: 7. CDR3 length: 14 residues. The CDR3 bases are TGTGCCAGCAGGCCCGGGACAGGGCGGCAGCCCCAGCATTTT. Translating gives CASRPGTGRQPQHF.

The chain carries TRBV30 and TRBJ1-6; the D is unclear. Germline assignment: CDR1 GTSNPN and CDR2 SVGIG (reference sequence). The CDR3 spans 19 residues. Trimming stripped 0 bases from V and 6 bases from J, with 24 bases between. The CDR3 protein is CAWSVRGVGAGLLNSPLHF. Written as DNA, the CDR3 is TGTGCCTGGAGTGTAAGAGGAGTCGGAGCGGGTCTCCTTAATTCACCCCTCCACTTT.

V gene TRBV19 combines with J gene TRBJ2-2; D may be TRBD2 (7 bases). Trimming pared 6 bases from V and 8 bases from J, leaving 19 bases between. This CDR3 comprises 15 residues. The germline V gene has CDR1 LNHDA and CDR2 SQIVND (reference sequence). Written as DNA, the CDR3 is TGTGCCAGTAGGCACCCCGGGGGGCGGGGAGGGGAGCTGTTTTTT. Translated, it gives CASRHPGGRGGELFF.

This chain connects TRBV10-3 to TRBJ2-7; 13 bases line up with TRBD2. From germline, CDR1 is ENHRY and CDR2 SYGVKD. Germline trimming cut 5 bases from V and 6 bases from J; bases unmatched to any gene: 4. The CDR3 is 14 amino acids. CDR3 region: CAISKLAGGPEQYF. As DNA, the CDR3 is TGTGCCATCAGTAAACTAGCGGGGGGGCCCGAGCAGTACTTC.

The genes are TRBV7-2 and TRBJ2-5; D may be TRBD1 (6 bases). Germline CDR1 and CDR2: SGHTA and FQGNSA. Trimming pared 5 bases from V and 7 bases from J, leaving 26 bases between. This CDR3 region has 17 residues. In DNA, the CDR3 is TGTGCCAGCAGCCCTGGTGTGGGACAAGGGGTGGGCGGGACCCAGTACTTC. Its translation is CASSPGVGQGVGGTQYF.

For this clone: The identical CDR3 is also encoded by other nucleotide sequences in the sample. The rearrangement uses TRBV5-8 and TRBJ1-5; D may be TRBD1 (5 bases). Between the trimmed V and J ends, which lost 4 bases and 2 bases, there was a span of 13 bases. The CDR3 is made up of 15 amino acids. Germline assignment: CDR1 SGHTS and CDR2 YDEGEE. The CDR3 here is CASSPGTGGNQPQHF. The CDR3 DNA reads TGTGCCAGCAGCCCAGGAACAGGTGGCAATCAGCCCCAGCATTTT.

The chain couples TRBV5-6 to TRBJ1-1; 8 nucleotides line up with TRBD1. With V trimmed by 2 bases and J by 6 bases, 15 bases remained unmatched. Per germline, CDR1 SGHDT and CDR2 YYEEEE. This CDR3 is built from 17 residues. The CDR3 sequence is CASSLPAPGQGRAEAFF. CDR3 DNA: TGTGCCAGCAGCTTACCAGCACCCGGACAGGGTCGGGCTGAAGCTTTCTTT.

CDR3 in amino acids: CASSSGTGGPYEQYF. In nucleotides, the CDR3 is TGTGCCAGCAGCTCCGGGACAGGGGGCCCCTACGAGCAGTACTTC. This sequence joins TRBV2 and TRBJ2-5; 12 bases are shared with TRBD1. The J call may be wrong; the DNA end is better matched by TRBJ2-7. The germline V gene encodes CDR1 SNHLY and CDR2 FYNNEI. This CDR3 is built from 15 residues.

The V and J genes are TRBV5-1 and TRBJ2-5, with TRBD2 identical over 13 bases. The CDR3 contains 15 residues. V was pared by 2 bases and J by 7 bases, with 5 bases of the junction left unmatched. Germline values: CDR1 SGHRS, CDR2 YFSETQ. The CDR3 reads CASSFTSGGAGTQYF. The CDR3 nucleotides are TGCGCCAGCAGCTTTACTAGCGGGGGGGCTGGGACCCAGTACTTC.

The chain uses TRBV7-2 and TRBJ2-7; 11 bases are a match to TRBD2. Germline V lookup: CDR1 SGHTA, CDR2 FQGNSA. The CDR3 has 16 residues. V gave up 7 bases and J gave up 1 base; unmatched junction bases: 9. The chain's CDR3 is CASTQRGTSGSYEQYF. The CDR3 DNA is TGTGCCAGCACCCAGAGGGGGACTAGCGGATCCTACGAGCAGTACTTC. Filled out from reference TRBV7-2 and TRBJ2-7, the complete variable domain reads GAGVSQSPSNKVTEKGKDVELRCDPISGHTALYWYRQSLGQGLEFLIYFQGNSAPDKSGLPSDRFSAERTGGSVSTLTIQRTQQEDSAVYLCASTQRGTSGSYEQYFGPGTRLTVT.

This clone was seen only once. This chain uses TRBV15 with TRBJ2-3; 8 bases map to TRBD2. The CDR3 spans 15 residues. Losses at the gene ends were 5 bases for V and 4 bases for J; bases not matched to a gene: 8. Germline lookup yields CDR1 LNHNV and CDR2 YYDKDF (reference sequence). The CDR3 coding sequence is TGTGCCACCAGCCCTAAAGCGGGAGTGGCAGATACGCAGTATTTT. Translating it yields CATSPKAGVADTQYF.

J is TRBJ2-5 and V is TRBV7-2, with TRBD1 as a possible D gene (5 bases). CDR1 is SGHTA, CDR2 FQGNSA, per germline. V was trimmed by 1 base and J by 9 bases, leaving 18 bases between them. There are 15 residues in the CDR3. The CDR3 nucleotides read TGTGCCAGCAGCTTAGGACAGTCTACTTACGGGCCCCAGTACTTC. Translating it yields CASSLGQSTYGPQYF.